Described below is a single T cell receptor beta chain sequence and its context. The data belong to a study of blood T cell dynamics during melanoma immunotherapy. Trimming cost V 4 bases and J 5 bases; bases outside gene matches: 11. Germline CDR1 and CDR2: MNHEY and SMNVEV (reference sequence). The CDR3 has 17 residues. The time point here: week 3, after first cycle of checkpoint inhibitor. TCRdb's copy holds only in-frame clones and misses some; the assay was immunoSEQ multiplex PCR. Of roughly 5,900 clones in the sample, around 81% were seen once. The sample here was blood, taken from a patient treated with checkpoint blockade. V and J are TRBV27 and TRBJ1-1; TRBD1 matches 12 bases. The clonotype originates from a human donor with melanoma. This chain's CDR3 is CASSSNRDRGQGTEAFF. CDR3 DNA sequence: TGTGCCAGCAGTTCCAACCGGGACAGGGGGCAAGGGACTGAAGCTTTCTTT.